The 14 T cell receptor beta chains in this list originate from one sample, sequenced in a study of tumor and adjacent non-tumor tissue in lung cancer. TCRbeta libraries were built with three rounds of nested PCR, modified from ARM-PCR. A single record per CDR3 protein comes from TCRdb applying MiXCR to the multiplex PCR reads. The top ten clones hold 18% of a sample with under 150,000 distinct CDR3 sequences, approximately 72% of them seen once. This sample's RNA came from whole unsorted tissue. The sequencing input was lung tumor tissue. The origin of the receptors is a man in his 60s with small cell lung cancer.

With respect to this clonotype: This may arise from a read error, as a much more abundant clone is one base away. This chain connects TRBV15 to TRBJ2-5; 9 nucleotides align to TRBD1. The CDR3 spans 15 residues. In germline, CDR1 is LNHNV, CDR2 YYDKDF (reference sequence). V was pared by 3 bases and J by 5 bases, with 7 bases of the junction left unmatched. DNA of the CDR3: TGTGCCACCAGCAGGTCGACAGGGGGTGATGAGACCCAGTACTTC. This sequence encodes CATSRSTGGDETQYF.

On this clonotype itself: The conserved final phenylalanine or tryptophan is absent from the CDR3, which likely points to a read error. The genes are TRBV11-2 and TRBJ1-1; D remains ambiguous. Germline loops: CDR1 SGHAT, CDR2 FQNNGV. The CDR3 loop spans 14 amino acids. The CDR3 protein is CANSSSWKNTEAFI. The CDR3 DNA reads TGTGCCAACAGCTCCAGCTGGAAGAACACTGAAGCTTTCATT.

This clonotype was seen only once. This sequence may be a read error, since a much larger clone differs from it by one base. This chain joins TRBV20-1 and TRBJ2-3; 7 nucleotides agree with TRBD2. The CDR3 covers 15 residues. V was clipped by 3 bases and J by 0 bases; unmatched bases: 6. The V gene's germline CDR1 is DFQATT and CDR2 SNEGSKA (reference sequence). CDR3 nucleotides: TGCAGTGCTAGGGGGTATAGCGGGAGCACAGATACGCAGTATTTT. Protein sequence: CSARGYSGSTDTQYF.

This chain connects TRBV28 to TRBJ2-5; maybe TRBD2 (7 bases). The V and J ends lost 6 bases and 4 bases respectively, with 15 bases between them. Per germline, CDR1 MDHEN and CDR2 SYDVKM. The CDR3 sequence is 14 residues long. CDR3 in DNA: TGTGCCAGCAGACGGGGGCGGGAGCGAGAGACCCAGTACTTC. It yields the protein CASRRGRERETQYF.

A note on this clonotype: A much larger clone is a single base away; this may be a read error. The chain links TRBV29-1 to TRBJ2-2; D remains ambiguous. Germline CDR1 is SQVTM and CDR2 is ANQGSEA. Trimming stripped 3 bases from V and 7 bases from J, with 12 bases between. The CDR3 runs 13 residues. The CDR3 sequence: CSVEERSNGELFF. CDR3 in DNA: TGCAGCGTTGAGGAAAGATCCAACGGGGAGCTGTTTTTT.

As for this clonotype: This may be a read error, as it is one base from a much larger clone. The chain joins TRBV20-1 to TRBJ2-7; 7 nucleotides align to TRBD2. Germline V lookup: CDR1 DFQATT, CDR2 SNEGSKA (reference sequence). The CDR3 totals 12 residues. The CDR3 protein is CGASGRAGEQYF. The CDR3, as DNA: TGCGGTGCTAGTGGGAGGGCCGGCGAGCAGTACTTC.

Turning to this clonotype: This may be a read error: a much more frequent sequence differs by one nucleotide. The rearrangement links TRBV20-1 to TRBJ1-4; D remains ambiguous. Trimming removed 4 bases at V and 8 bases at J, with 20 bases between. CDR1 is DFQATT, CDR2 SNEGSKA, per germline (reference sequence). The CDR3 has 15 amino acids. CDR3 sequence (DNA): TGCAGTGCTAAAGCTTACGGACTGGATGGCGAAAAACTGTTTTTT. This translates into CSAKAYGLDGEKLFF.

This clonotype was picked up one time. A single base separates this from a much larger clone, so it may be a read error. The chain recombines TRBV5-1 with TRBJ2-1, with 13 bases matching TRBD2. Germline V lookup: CDR1 SGHRS, CDR2 YFSETQ. The CDR3 loop spans 16 amino acids. The CDR3 region has the DNA TGCACCAGCAGCGTGGGACTAGCGGGATTTAGGGGTGAGCAGTTCTTC. This gives the protein CTSSVGLAGFRGEQFF.

Points on this clonotype: Its ends do not fully match the called genes, so a read error is possible. This sequence joins TRBV20-1 and TRBJ1-2; a possible D gene is TRBD1 (6 bases). The CDR3 has 13 residues. The germline V gene has CDR1 DFQATT and CDR2 SNEGSKA (reference sequence). The CDR3 region has the DNA TGCAGTGCTAGCCCTAGAGGGGTCGGGGGCTGCACCTTC. Translation: CSASPRGVGGCTF.

J is TRBJ2-5 and V is TRBV20-1; TRBD2 is a possible D gene (6 bases). Germline loops: CDR1 DFQATT, CDR2 SNEGSKA (reference sequence). CDR3 length: 13 residues. As DNA, the CDR3 is TGCGGAATAACCGGGACTCTCGCCCAGACCCAGTACTTC. Its protein product is CGITGTLAQTQYF.

Notes on this clonotype: A much larger clone lies one base from this, so it may be a read error. This chain uses TRBV12-3 or TRBV12-4 with TRBJ2-5; D gene unclear. The length of the CDR3 is 12 residues. Between the trimmed V and J ends, which lost 5 bases and 7 bases, there was a span of 11 bases. The CDR3 loop reads CASSAGPRTQYF. The CDR3 DNA reads TGTGCCAGCAGTGCCGGTCCTAGGACCCAGTACTTC.

Regarding this clonotype: A read error may produce the germline difference seen at one junction end. The chain links TRBV11-2 to TRBJ1-5; D is uncertain. The germline CDR1 and CDR2 sequences are SGHAT and FQNNGV. The CDR3 sequence is 15 residues long. CDR3 amino acids: CARSLTVGSNQPQHF. CDR3 nucleotide sequence: TGTGCCAGAAGCTTAACAGTAGGGAGCAATCAGCCCCAGCATTTT. Full variable domain (outside the CDR3, taken from reference TRBV11-2 and TRBJ1-5): EAGVAQSPRYKIIEKRQSVAFWCNPISGHATLYWYQQILGQGPKLLIQFQNNGVVDDSQLPKDRFSAERLKGVDSTLKIQPAKLEDSAVYLCARSLTVGSNQPQHFGDGTRLSIL.

As DNA, the CDR3 is TGCAGTGAGAAACAGGGGGCGGTGAACACTGAAGCTTTCTTT. Encoded protein: CSEKQGAVNTEAFF. The chain carries TRBV20-1 and TRBJ1-1; TRBD1 aligns across 9 bases. Trimming cost V 7 bases and J 0 bases; bases outside gene matches: 6. This CDR3 has 14 residues. Germline loops: CDR1 DFQATT, CDR2 SNEGSKA (reference sequence).

For this clonotype: Since the CDR3 does not end with the conserved phenylalanine or tryptophan, this likely comes from a read error. CDR3 nucleotide sequence: TGCGCCAGCAGCCAAGGGGGACTAGCGCTACATTTGCAGACCCAGTACCTC. Encoded protein: CASSQGGLALHLQTQYL. The chain is built from TRBV4-1 and TRBJ2-5, with TRBD2 identical over 10 bases. The germline V gene has CDR1 MGHRA and CDR2 YSYEKL. Trimming removed 1 base from V and 6 bases from J; junction bases left unmatched: 11. CDR3 length: 17 residues.